The next 5 T cell receptor beta chains were all read from a single sample in a study of blood T cell repertoires in COVID-19. The repertoire was sequenced with immunoSEQ multiplex PCR; TCRdb's copy has only in-frame clones and lacks some. The profile covers roughly 160,000 clones, with 82% appearing a single time and less than 20% taken by the ten largest. The sequencing sample was made of PBMCs or T cells enriched from blood (not recorded which). These receptor sequences come from a man aged 55 to 70 who had recovered from COVID-19.

This clone was counted a single time. This rearrangement joins TRBV4-1 to TRBJ1-5; 7 bases agree with TRBD1. J was trimmed by 6 bases and V by 0 bases; bases with no gene match: 5. The CDR3 totals 15 residues. Germline values: CDR1 MGHRA, CDR2 YSYEKL. The CDR3 spells CASSQEGQNVQPQHF. DNA of the CDR3: TGCGCCAGCAGCCAAGAGGGACAGAATGTTCAGCCCCAGCATTTT.

This sequence joins TRBV6-5 and TRBJ2-3, with 12 bases that match TRBD2. The CDR3 runs 15 residues. CDR1 and CDR2 from the germline V gene are MNHEY and SVGAGI. V trimming: 8 bases; J trimming: 3 bases; junction bases outside the gene matches: 6. The CDR3 protein is CASALGLAGTDTQYF. In DNA form, the CDR3 reads TGTGCCAGCGCCCTCGGACTAGCGGGGACAGATACGCAGTATTTT.

The V and J genes are TRBV6-2 or TRBV6-3 and TRBJ2-1; 10 bases fit TRBD1. The junction had 12 bases not matched to a gene; V was cut back by 4 bases and J by 6 bases. In germline, CDR1 is MNHEY, CDR2 SVGEGT. CDR3 length: 17 amino acids. The CDR3 bases are TGTGCCAGCAGTTTGAGGACAGGGGGAGGTGGTGTCAATGAGCAGTTCTTC. Translated, it gives CASSLRTGGGGVNEQFF.

The V call is TRBV18, the J call TRBJ2-1; TRBD1 agrees at 7 bases. The CDR3 consists of 15 residues. Trimming removed 0 bases from V and 4 bases from J; junction bases left unmatched: 3. Germline CDR1 reads KGHSH; CDR2 reads LQKENI. CDR3 DNA sequence: TGTGCCAGCTCACCACCGGGGGACAGATACAATGAGCAGTTCTTC. Its protein product is CASSPPGDRYNEQFF.

V is TRBV7-8 and J is TRBJ1-3; 7 bases fit TRBD1. The CDR3 is 17 amino acids. J was trimmed by 0 bases and V by 4 bases; bases with no gene match: 9. Germline-derived CDR1 and CDR2 are SGHVS and FQNEAQ. This CDR3 is CASSSRLTGSSGNTIYF. For the CDR3, the DNA is TGTGCCAGCAGCTCCAGACTGACAGGGAGCTCTGGAAACACCATATATTTT.